Listed here are 15 T cell receptor beta chains from one sample, sequenced in a study of shared clonotypes between healthy human individuals. Sequencing used immunoSEQ multiplex PCR; TCRdb keeps in-frame clones, though not all of them. The sample contains 2 million to 2.5 million clones, almost 96% of which appear only once. The source material was naive CD4+ T cells sorted from blood. Subset noted: CD45RA+ positively selected. Receptors were obtained from a man between 18 and 29 years old in good health.

The chain uses TRBV6-6 and TRBJ2-7, with TRBD2 matching 9 bases. This CDR3 has 15 residues. V shed 2 bases, J shed 7 bases, and the junction held 9 bases outside the gene matches. CDR1 MNHNY and CDR2 SVGAGI come from the germline V gene (reference sequence). The CDR3 DNA sequence: TGTGCCAGCAGTTACGGGGTAGCGGGAGTGGGTGAGCAGTACTTC. Its protein is CASSYGVAGVGEQYF.

This rearrangement joins TRBV6-1 to TRBJ2-3; D is undetermined. The length of the CDR3 is 13 residues. Germline V gene data show CDR1 as MNHNS and CDR2 as SASEGT. V was pared by 2 bases and J by 3 bases, with 6 bases between. CDR3 protein: CASSEQTTDTQYF. DNA for the CDR3: TGTGCCAGCAGTGAACAGACAACAGATACGCAGTATTTT.

This chain connects TRBV5-4 to TRBJ2-5; 9 bases are shared with TRBD1. The CDR3 covers 14 residues. The germline CDR1 and CDR2 sequences are SGHNT and YYREEE (reference sequence). With V trimmed by 5 bases and J by 5 bases, 7 bases remained unmatched. The CDR3 DNA is TGTGCCAGCAGTTCACAGGGGGCAGGTGAGACCCAGTACTTC. Translated, it gives CASSSQGAGETQYF.

The chain employs TRBV7-8 and TRBJ2-5; D possibly uses TRBD1 or TRBD2 (5 bases each). From germline, CDR1 is SGHVS and CDR2 FQNEAQ. V lost 5 bases, J lost 6 bases, and 22 bases lay in between. This CDR3 is built from 16 residues. In DNA form, the CDR3 reads TGTGCCAGCAGCCCATCCGGGGCAGGAGTGACAAAGACCCAGTACTTC. This sequence encodes CASSPSGAGVTKTQYF.

This chain uses TRBV10-1 with TRBJ2-3; D gene ambiguous. V shed 5 bases and J shed 0 bases, with 6 bases lying between them. From germline, CDR1 is WNHNN and CDR2 SYGVQD (reference sequence). This CDR3 is built from 13 residues. CDR3 protein: CASSQLSTDTQYF. CDR3 in DNA: TGCGCCAGCAGTCAACTTAGCACAGATACGCAGTATTTT.

V usage is TRBV2 and J usage is TRBJ1-2; D is possibly TRBD1 (6 bases). Germline CDR1 and CDR2: SNHLY and FYNNEI. The CDR3 is 14 amino acids. Trimming removed 8 bases from V and 0 bases from J, with 13 bases in between. This chain's CDR3 is CASAETGPNYGYTF. In nucleotides, the CDR3 is TGTGCCAGCGCCGAGACAGGACCTAACTATGGCTACACCTTC.

The chain couples TRBV30 to TRBJ2-7, with D uncertain. Germline CDR1 reads GTSNPN; CDR2 reads SVGIG (reference sequence). This CDR3 is built from 14 residues. The V gene lost 3 bases and the J gene lost 4 bases, with 16 bases spanning the gap. The CDR3 protein is CAWRDQTASYEQYF. The CDR3 DNA follows: TGTGCCTGGAGGGACCAAACCGCTTCTTACGAGCAGTACTTC.

The rearrangement joins TRBV6-5 to TRBJ1-4; 9 bases align to TRBD1. V was clipped by 0 bases and J by 10 bases; unmatched bases: 9. This CDR3 has 16 residues. Germline CDR1 reads MNHEY; CDR2 reads SVGAGI. The CDR3 DNA reads TGTGCCAGCAGTTACTCCTACAGGGGGCTTGGTGGAAAACTGTTTTTT. Its protein product is CASSYSYRGLGGKLFF.

This chain links TRBV19 with TRBJ1-1; a possible D gene is TRBD1 (6 bases). The CDR3 sequence is 17 residues long. V was pared by 8 bases and J by 0 bases, with 22 bases between. From germline, CDR1 is LNHDA and CDR2 SQIVND (reference sequence). For the CDR3, the DNA is TGTGCCAGTTTTGCCGGGGGGCCCTTGGGAGTGAACACTGAAGCTTTCTTT. Translating it yields CASFAGGPLGVNTEAFF.

As for this clone: The same CDR3 can be traced to other DNA sequences in this sample. This chain links TRBV28 with TRBJ2-7; D is ambiguous. V dropped 3 bases and J dropped 0 bases, with 6 bases sitting between them. The CDR3 spans 13 residues. Germline-derived CDR1 and CDR2 are MDHEN and SYDVKM. The CDR3 loop reads CASSLGSSYEQYF. CDR3 nucleotide sequence: TGTGCCAGCAGTTTGGGTAGCTCCTACGAGCAGTACTTC.

The V and J genes are TRBV10-3 and TRBJ2-2; weak D call: TRBD2 (6 bases). V was shortened by 10 bases and J by 3 bases, with 12 bases between the two germline ends. This CDR3 comprises 13 residues. Germline lookup yields CDR1 ENHRY and CDR2 SYGVKD. The CDR3 here is CASSRDYTGELFF. CDR3 nucleotide sequence: TGTGCCAGTAGCCGGGACTACACCGGGGAGCTGTTTTTT.

Only one count was recorded for this clone. Other DNA sequences in this specimen translate into the identical CDR3. The chain carries TRBV9 and TRBJ2-2; 11 nucleotides match TRBD2. The CDR3 is 15 amino acids. J gave up 3 bases and V 5 bases, and 3 bases lay outside the gene matches. Germline CDR1 SGDLS, CDR2 YYNGEE. The DNA for the CDR3 is TGTGCCAGCAGTCTTAGCGGGAGGGACACCGGGGAGCTGTTTTTT. This translates into CASSLSGRDTGELFF.

This chain uses TRBV15 with TRBJ1-1; no reliable D call. This CDR3 region has 13 residues. Between the trimmed V and J ends, which lost 0 bases and 8 bases, there was a span of 10 bases. Germline lookup yields CDR1 LNHNV and CDR2 YYDKDF (reference sequence). CDR3 in amino acids: CATSRDLGREAFF. The CDR3 bases are TGTGCCACCAGCAGAGATCTGGGCAGGGAAGCTTTCTTT.

This clone was counted between two and nine times. The chain uses TRBV19 and TRBJ2-7; 7 bases line up with TRBD1. The ends lost 5 bases at V and 4 bases at J; junction bases unmatched: 8. Germline CDR1 and CDR2: LNHDA and SQIVND (reference sequence). This CDR3 has 14 residues. CDR3 DNA: TGTGCCAGTAGTCCCTACAGGGGAATATACGAGCAGTACTTC. Translating gives CASSPYRGIYEQYF.

For the CDR3, the DNA is TGTGCCAGCAGTGACAGGGTAGGGAGCGATGAGCAGTTCTTC. It yields the protein CASSDRVGSDEQFF. V gene TRBV6-4 combines with J gene TRBJ2-1; a possible D gene is TRBD2 (5 bases). Trimming took off 2 bases at V and 8 bases at J, with 13 bases between the two ends. In germline, CDR1 is MRHNA, CDR2 SNTAGT. The CDR3 is made up of 14 amino acids.